Shown below are 11 T cell receptor beta chains from a single sample sequenced in a study of T cells in narcolepsy. The repertoire was sequenced with immunoSEQ multiplex PCR; TCRdb's copy has only in-frame clones and lacks some. The table records over 15,000 clones, 70% to 90% of them present only once. The source material was memory (CD45RA-) CD4+ T cells from blood. These receptor sequences come from a human donor in good health.

The genes are TRBV6-4 and TRBJ1-5; 8 bases line up with TRBD1. V gave up 5 bases and J gave up 7 bases; unmatched junction bases: 10. In germline, CDR1 is MRHNA, CDR2 SNTAGT. The CDR3 spans 15 residues. The CDR3 loop is CASSPDRGIGQPQHF. The CDR3 DNA sequence: TGTGCCAGCAGTCCTGACAGGGGAATAGGGCAGCCCCAGCATTTT.

The V gene is TRBV7-9, the J gene TRBJ2-3; 11 bases line up with TRBD2. V lost 8 bases, J lost 6 bases, and 7 bases stayed unmatched. Looked up from germline, CDR1 is SEHNR and CDR2 is FQNEAQ (reference sequence). The CDR3 consists of 14 residues. CDR3 amino acids: CASGKLAGVDTQYF. CDR3 nucleotides: TGTGCCAGCGGGAAACTAGCGGGAGTGGATACGCAGTATTTT.

Concerning this clone itself: At one end the junction does not follow the germline gene, possibly because of a read error. V is TRBV7-7 and J is TRBJ2-1; 8 bases fit TRBD2. Per germline, CDR1 SSHAT and CDR2 FNYEAQ (reference sequence). The CDR3 is made up of 17 amino acids. CDR3 sequence: CASSFTSGASIYNEQFF. The CDR3 coding sequence is TGTGCTAGCAGCTTTACTAGCGGAGCATCTATTTACAATGAGCAGTTCTTC.

The V call is TRBV7-8, the J call TRBJ2-5; 8 positions match TRBD2. The CDR3 consists of 14 residues. CDR1 is SGHVS and CDR2 is FQNEAQ in the germline V gene. Trimming took 4 bases from V and 3 from J; bases not matched to a gene: 4. Here the CDR3 reads CASSSQAGEETQYF. The CDR3 DNA reads TGTGCCAGCAGCTCCCAAGCGGGAGAAGAGACCCAGTACTTC.

This chain joins TRBV18 and TRBJ1-1; no clear D gene. The ends were cut back, 3 bases at V and 0 bases at J, with 11 bases in the middle. The germline V gene has CDR1 KGHSH and CDR2 LQKENI. The CDR3 contains 15 residues. The CDR3: CASSPSKAVNTEAFF. In nucleotides, the CDR3 is TGTGCCAGCTCACCGAGTAAAGCCGTGAACACTGAAGCTTTCTTT.

This chain connects TRBV7-9 to TRBJ1-2; D is unresolved. There are 15 residues in the CDR3. Germline CDR1 SEHNR, CDR2 FQNEAQ (reference sequence). The V and J ends lost 4 bases and 4 bases respectively, with 16 bases between them. The CDR3 region is CASSSVRHLSYGYTF. The CDR3 DNA is TGTGCCAGCAGCTCCGTGAGACACTTAAGCTATGGCTACACCTTC.

The CDR3 is CAISEEMDYYNSPLHF. The DNA for the CDR3 is TGTGCCATCAGTGAAGAGATGGACTACTATAATTCACCCCTCCACTTT. The genes are TRBV10-3 and TRBJ1-6; D not resolved. The germline V and J ends were trimmed by 3 bases and 3 bases, with 12 bases remaining between them. Germline-derived CDR1 and CDR2 are ENHRY and SYGVKD. This CDR3 spans 16 amino acids.

The V call is TRBV4-3, the J call TRBJ2-3, with D possibly TRBD1 on 6 matching bases. This CDR3 has 15 residues. Germline lookup yields CDR1 LGHNA and CDR2 YSLEER. V lost 3 bases and J 2 bases, leaving 12 bases between the germline ends. This chain's CDR3 is CASSQEPGVTDTQYF. CDR3 DNA: TGCGCCAGCAGCCAGGAACCAGGGGTCACAGATACGCAGTATTTT.

This clone is a singleton in its sample. The chain employs TRBV5-1 and TRBJ1-2, with 7 bases matching TRBD1. Germline CDR1 SGHRS, CDR2 YFSETQ. With 5 bases clipped from V and 4 bases from J, the junction kept 8 bases outside the gene matches. This CDR3 has 14 amino acids. CDR3 bases: TGCGCCAGCAGAGGGACAGAGAACCCCTATGGCTACACCTTC. Translating it yields CASRGTENPYGYTF.

CDR3 residues: CASSLDEASEQYF. As DNA, the CDR3 is TGTGCCAGCAGCTTGGATGAGGCGAGCGAGCAGTACTTC. This chain links TRBV5-8 with TRBJ2-7; the D is unclear. V was pared by 0 bases and J by 6 bases, with 10 bases between. The germline CDR1 and CDR2 sequences are SGHTS and YDEGEE. This CDR3 is 13 amino acids long.

The chain has TRBV30 and TRBJ2-3; possibly TRBD2 for D (5 bases). V gave up 5 bases and J gave up 0 bases, with 12 bases separating them. Germline CDR1 is GTSNPN and CDR2 is SVGIG (reference sequence). This CDR3 has 14 residues. The CDR3 here is CAWGGRTSTDTQYF. The CDR3 DNA sequence: TGTGCCTGGGGCGGGCGCACTAGCACAGATACGCAGTATTTT.